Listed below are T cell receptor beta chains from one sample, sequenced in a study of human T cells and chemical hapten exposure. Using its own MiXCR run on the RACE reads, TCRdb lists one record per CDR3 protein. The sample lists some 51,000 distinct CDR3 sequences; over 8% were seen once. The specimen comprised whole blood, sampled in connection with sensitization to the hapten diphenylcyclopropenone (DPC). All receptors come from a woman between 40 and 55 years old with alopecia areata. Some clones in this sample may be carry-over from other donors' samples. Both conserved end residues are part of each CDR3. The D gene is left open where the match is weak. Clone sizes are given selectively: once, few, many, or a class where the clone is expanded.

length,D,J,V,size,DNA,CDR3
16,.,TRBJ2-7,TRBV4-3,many,TGCGCCAGCAGCCAAGCAGGACCCCGCTTCACCTACGAGCAGTACTTC,CASSQAGPRFTYEQYF
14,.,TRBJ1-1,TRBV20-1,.,TGCAGTGCTAGAGACCCCAAGGGGGGGACTGAAGCTTTCTTT,CSARDPKGGTEAFF
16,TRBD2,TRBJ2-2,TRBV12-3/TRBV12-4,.,TGTGCCAGCAGTTTAGCCTTTAGCGGGGGGGCCGTGGAGCTGTTTTTT,CASSLAFSGGAVELFF
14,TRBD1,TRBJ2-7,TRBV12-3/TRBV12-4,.,TGTGCCAGCAGACTCTCGGGACAGGGTTCCGAGCAGTACTTC,CASRLSGQGSEQYF
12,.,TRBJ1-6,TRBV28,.,TGTGCCAGCAGTCCCCTCGGGACACCCCTCCACTTT,CASSPLGTPLHF
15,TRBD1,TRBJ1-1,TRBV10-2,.,TGCGCCAGCAGCGTAGGGACAGGGGGTCGAACTGAAGCTTTCTTT,CASSVGTGGRTEAFF
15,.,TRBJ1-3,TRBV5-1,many,TGCGCCAGCAGCCACCGAGGAGAATTTGGAAACACCATATATTTT,CASSHRGEFGNTIYF
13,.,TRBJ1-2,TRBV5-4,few,TGTGCCAGCCGCCCGACCGCCCTCTATGGCTACACCTTC,CASRPTALYGYTF
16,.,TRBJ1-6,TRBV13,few,TGTGCCAGCAGCTCGGACCCTGGGTCCTATAATTCACCCCTCCACTTT,CASSSDPGSYNSPLHF
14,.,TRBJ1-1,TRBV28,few,TGTGCCAGCAAATTCCGCGAAAGCTGGACTGAAGCTTTCTTT,CASKFRESWTEAFF
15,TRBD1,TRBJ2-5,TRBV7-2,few,TGTGCCAGCAGCTCGGACAGGGGACTGAGGGGGACCCAGTACTTC,CASSSDRGLRGTQYF
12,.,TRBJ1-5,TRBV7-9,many,TGTGCCAGCAGCCTAGGGAGTCAGCCCCAGCATTTT,CASSLGSQPQHF
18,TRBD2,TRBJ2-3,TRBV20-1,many,TGCAGTGTCCCGAACGTGGGGACTAGCGGGGGGGCCCTAAATACGCAGTATTTT,CSVPNVGTSGGALNTQYF
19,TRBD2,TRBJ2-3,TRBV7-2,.,TGTGCCAGCACCCCCAGGCGGCTAGCGGGGGGCCCCAGCACAGATACGCAGTATTTT,CASTPRRLAGGPSTDTQYF
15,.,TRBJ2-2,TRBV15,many,TGTGCCACCAGCAGAGATGGGCAGAACACCGGGGAGCTGTTTTTT,CATSRDGQNTGELFF
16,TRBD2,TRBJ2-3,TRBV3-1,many,TGTGCCAGCAGCCACACAGCGGGGGGAAGCCCAGATACGCAGTATTTT,CASSHTAGGSPDTQYF
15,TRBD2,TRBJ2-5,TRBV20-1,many,TGCAGTGCTAGAGATTGGACGGGGGGTGAACAGACCCAGTACTTC,CSARDWTGGEQTQYF
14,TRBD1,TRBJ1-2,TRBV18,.,TGTGCCAGCTCACCACCGCAAGGGGGCGTAGGCTACACCTTC,CASSPPQGGVGYTF
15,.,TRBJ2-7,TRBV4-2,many,TGTGCCAGCAGCCAACCCCGGGGGACCCTAGACGAGCAGTACTTC,CASSQPRGTLDEQYF
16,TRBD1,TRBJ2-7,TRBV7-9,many,TGTGCCAGCAGCTTAGCACGGACAGGATCTCCCTACGAGCAGTACTTC,CASSLARTGSPYEQYF
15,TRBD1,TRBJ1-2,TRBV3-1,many,TGTGCCAGCAGCCACGCGAGGGGACAGGACTATGGCTACACCTTC,CASSHARGQDYGYTF
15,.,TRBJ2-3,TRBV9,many,TGTGCCAGCAGCGTAGATGGAGACTCTACAGATACGCAGTATTTT,CASSVDGDSTDTQYF
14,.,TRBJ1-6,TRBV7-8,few,TGTGCCAGCAGTCCGACAGGATATAATTCACCCCTCCACTTT,CASSPTGYNSPLHF
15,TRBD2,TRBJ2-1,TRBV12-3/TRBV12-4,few,TGTGCCAGCATACTTATTAGCGGGGGGGCACATGAGCAGTTCTTC,CASILISGGAHEQFF
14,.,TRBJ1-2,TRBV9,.,TGTGCCAGCAGCCCGCAAAGGACTCCCTATGGCTACACCTTC,CASSPQRTPYGYTF
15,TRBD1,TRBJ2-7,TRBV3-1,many,TGTGCCAGCAGCTCGCAGGGGGCGAACTCCTACGAGCAGTACTTC,CASSSQGANSYEQYF
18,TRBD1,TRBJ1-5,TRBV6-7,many,TGTGCCAGCAGTCGGACAGGGAGGTTGCTTTATAGCAATCAGCCCCAGCATTTT,CASSRTGRLLYSNQPQHF
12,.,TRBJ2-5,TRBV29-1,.,TGCAGCGTTGGAGCCCAGAAAGAGACCCAGTACTTC,CSVGAQKETQYF
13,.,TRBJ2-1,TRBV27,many,TGTGCCAGCAGCAGAACTAGTGGGAGGCAGCAGTTCTTC,CASSRTSGRQQFF
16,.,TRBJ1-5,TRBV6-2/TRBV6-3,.,TGTGCCAGCAGTTACGGTCGGGGGAATAGCAATCAGCCCCAGCATTTT,CASSYGRGNSNQPQHF
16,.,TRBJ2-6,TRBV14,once,TGTGCCAGCAGCCAAGGACTTATGTCCGGGGCCAACGTCCTGACCTTC,CASSQGLMSGANVLTF
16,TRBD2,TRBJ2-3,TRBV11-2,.,TGTGCCAGCAGCACCGGACTAGCGGGGGCCACCGTTACGCAGTATTTT,CASSTGLAGATVTQYF
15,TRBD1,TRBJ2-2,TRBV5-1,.,TGCGCCAGCAGCCCGGACAGGGGGAACACCGGGGAGCTGTTTTTT,CASSPDRGNTGELFF
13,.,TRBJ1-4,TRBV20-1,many,TGCAGTGCCGAGGACGGATTTAATGAAAAACTGTTTTTT,CSAEDGFNEKLFF
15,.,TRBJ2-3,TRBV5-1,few,TGCGCCAGCAGCCCGGGACACCGAGACACAGATACGCAGTATTTT,CASSPGHRDTDTQYF
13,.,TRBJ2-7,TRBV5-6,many,TGTGCCAGCAGTCCAACAGGGTTGGACGAGCAGTACTTC,CASSPTGLDEQYF
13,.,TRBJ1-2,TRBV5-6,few,TGTGCCAGCAGCTTGTGGACGGAATCTGGCTACACCTTC,CASSLWTESGYTF
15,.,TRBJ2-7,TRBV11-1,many,TGTGCCAGCAGCGAAAGAAGGGGCGTATCATACGAGCAGTACTTC,CASSERRGVSYEQYF
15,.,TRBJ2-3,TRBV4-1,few,TGCGCCAGCAGTCCCCGGGCGATCCCCACAGATACGCAGTATTTT,CASSPRAIPTDTQYF
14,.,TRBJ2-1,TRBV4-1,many,TGCGCCAGCAGCCACCCCCCCCGGAACAATGAGCAGTTCTTC,CASSHPPRNNEQFF
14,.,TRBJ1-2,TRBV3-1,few,TGTGCCAGCAGCCAAGGTCGACGCGGGATTGGCTACACCTTC,CASSQGRRGIGYTF
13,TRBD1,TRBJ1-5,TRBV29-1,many,TGCAGCGTTGGACAGGGCGACAATCAGCCCCAGCATTTT,CSVGQGDNQPQHF
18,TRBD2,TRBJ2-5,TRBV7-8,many,TGTGCCAGCAGCTTAGTATTACGGCTAGCGGGGTCCAAAGAGACCCAGTACTTC,CASSLVLRLAGSKETQYF